The rows below give T cell receptor beta chains drawn from one sample of a study of pediatric ulcerative colitis. Profiled with immunoSEQ multiplex PCR; TCRdb holds only in-frame clones, not every one. The sample holds roughly 54,000 clones, about 90% seen once. The material sequenced was blood. Receptors were obtained from a boy aged 5-17 years who was a control in a study of pediatric ulcerative colitis. The CDR3 runs from the conserved cysteine through the conserved F or W. The D gene is left open where the match is weak. Only some rows state a clone size, as once, few, many or a class for expanded clones.

TRBV11-3	NA	TRBJ2-7	NA	CASSFAAEGEQYF	TGTGCCAGCAGCTTCGCCGCCGAGGGCGAGCAGTACTTC
TRBV25-1	NA	TRBJ2-7	TRBD2	CASSGSGRASYEQYF	TGTGCCAGCAGTGGTAGCGGGAGGGCCTCCTACGAGCAGTACTTC
TRBV7-3	NA	TRBJ1-2	NA	CASSYRDGANYGYTF	TGTGCCAGCAGTTACAGGGATGGGGCTAACTATGGCTACACCTTC
TRBV6-6	NA	TRBJ1-4	NA	CASIAAGNEKLFF	TGTGCCAGCATAGCCGCGGGCAATGAAAAACTGTTTTTT
TRBV6-4	NA	TRBJ2-3	NA	CASSNGREGGTDTQYF	TGTGCCAGCAGTAACGGGAGAGAAGGGGGCACAGATACGCAGTATTTT
TRBV5-6	NA	TRBJ2-3	NA	CASSLGGDTQYF	TGTGCCAGCAGCTTGGGTGGAGATACGCAGTATTTT
TRBV9	NA	TRBJ1-1	TRBD1	CASSVNRGSNTEAFF	TGTGCCAGCAGCGTAAACAGGGGATCTAACACTGAAGCTTTCTTT
TRBV21-1	NA	TRBJ1-1	NA	CASSKGFWVTGGVTEAFF	TGTGCCAGCAGCAAAGGGTTCTGGGTGACAGGGGGCGTCACTGAAGCTTTCTTT
TRBV11-1	once	TRBJ1-4	NA	CASSSRGLTTNEKLFF	TGTGCCAGCAGCTCGAGGGGGTTAACGACTAATGAAAAACTGTTTTTT
TRBV10-3	few	TRBJ1-5	TRBD1	CAISKQGDPRNQPQHF	TGTGCCATCAGCAAACAGGGGGATCCTCGCAATCAGCCCCAGCATTTT
TRBV11-2	NA	TRBJ2-1	TRBD1	CASSLDRGTTIWNEQFF	TGTGCCAGCAGCCTGGACAGGGGGACTACTATTTGGAATGAGCAGTTCTTC
TRBV6-4	NA	TRBJ2-3	NA	CASSGVDTDTQYF	TGTGCCAGCAGTGGAGTGGATACAGATACGCAGTATTTT
TRBV23-1	NA	TRBJ2-2	NA	CASRRRIFISANTGELFF	TGCGCCAGCAGGCGTCGGATATTTATTTCCGCGAACACCGGGGAGCTGTTTTTT
TRBV2	NA	TRBJ2-7	NA	CASSEALQGYEQYF	TGTGCCAGCAGTGAAGCGCTTCAAGGTTACGAGCAGTACTTC
TRBV18	NA	TRBJ1-1	TRBD1	CASSRRTGVLSNTEAFF	TGTGCCAGCTCACGACGGACAGGGGTTCTCTCCAACACTGAAGCTTTCTTT
TRBV25-1	NA	TRBJ1-5	NA	CASSENGGTYSNQPQHF	TGTGCCAGCAGTGAAAATGGGGGTACCTATAGCAATCAGCCCCAGCATTTT
TRBV28	NA	TRBJ2-3	NA	CASTISGTSTDTQYF	TGTGCCAGCACAATCTCCGGGACTAGCACAGATACGCAGTATTTT
TRBV29-1	NA	TRBJ2-3	NA	CSALGRQDTQYF	TGCAGCGCCCTGGGGAGACAAGATACGCAGTATTTT
TRBV27	few	TRBJ2-7	NA	CASSLPRVSSYEQYF	TGTGCCAGCAGTTTACCCCGCGTCAGTTCCTACGAGCAGTACTTC
TRBV19	NA	TRBJ1-5	NA	CASSGAGVYQPQHF	TGTGCCAGTAGTGGTGCAGGGGTTTATCAGCCCCAGCATTTT
TRBV9	NA	TRBJ2-5	NA	CASSLPENGDQETQYF	TGTGCCAGCAGCCTACCTGAAAATGGAGACCAAGAGACCCAGTACTTC
TRBV2	once	TRBJ1-5	TRBD1	CASTREQDRVPQPQHF	TGTGCCAGCACGAGAGAGCAAGACAGGGTCCCCCAGCCCCAGCATTTT
TRBV11-2	NA	TRBJ2-2	TRBD1	CASSARLGTGMTGELFF	TGTGCCAGCAGCGCTAGACTCGGGACAGGGATGACCGGGGAGCTGTTTTTT
TRBV11-1	NA	TRBJ1-1	NA	CASSLGGITEAFF	TGTGCCAGCAGCTTAGGAGGTATCACTGAAGCTTTCTTT